These 22 T cell receptor beta chains came from one sample sequenced in a study of immune cell composition in non-small cell lung cancer. Measured with immunoSEQ multiplex PCR; TCRdb has only the in-frame clones, and not every one. The sample lists 5,000 or so clones, over 65% occurring once. Sequenced material: lung tumor tissue. The receptor source for this set is a human donor with non-small cell lung cancer.

This clone was detected once. V is TRBV30 and J is TRBJ1-2; a weak D match, TRBD1 (5 bases). The CDR3 is 16 residues long. V lost 2 bases and J lost 2, with 18 bases in between. CDR1 GTSNPN and CDR2 SVGIG come from the germline V gene (reference sequence). The DNA of the CDR3 is TGTGCCTGGAGTAACCTGTGGGGGGATAGGAACTATGGCTACACCTTC. Translation gives CAWSNLWGDRNYGYTF.

V and J are TRBV6-5 and TRBJ2-2; 8 bases agree with TRBD2. The germline gives CDR1 MNHEY, CDR2 SVGAGI. This CDR3 region has 15 residues. The V gene end was trimmed by 7 bases and the J gene end by 4 bases; junction bases not matched to a gene: 8. The DNA for the CDR3 is TGTGCCAGCATGGTAGCGGGGATGAGCACCGGGGAGCTGTTTTTT. Translating it yields CASMVAGMSTGELFF.

The chain employs TRBV6-6 and TRBJ2-5, with TRBD1 matching over 8 bases. V trimming: 6 bases; J trimming: 5 bases; junction bases outside the gene matches: 5. Germline CDR1 MNHNY, CDR2 SVGAGI (reference sequence). The CDR3 runs to 13 residues. The CDR3 region is CASRGQGPETQYF. Written as DNA, the CDR3 is TGTGCCAGCAGAGGACAGGGTCCGGAGACCCAGTACTTC.

J is TRBJ2-3 and V is TRBV10-2; D unresolved. Between the trimmed V and J ends, which lost 8 bases and 0 bases, there was a span of 12 bases. This CDR3 has 14 residues. Germline V CDR1 and CDR2: WSHSY, SAAADI. The CDR3 coding sequence is TGCGCCAGCCTCTACCTACTTAGCACAGATACGCAGTATTTT. Translation: CASLYLLSTDTQYF.

V gene TRBV10-3 combines with J gene TRBJ1-2; D is uncertain. The germline gives CDR1 ENHRY, CDR2 SYGVKD. The CDR3 extends over 14 amino acids. Between the trimmed V and J ends, which lost 3 bases and 4 bases, there was a span of 12 bases. In DNA, the CDR3 is TGTGCCATCAGTGAAAACGGCGACTTCTATGGCTACACCTTC. As protein: CAISENGDFYGYTF.

The chain carries TRBV6-5 and TRBJ2-7; 8 nucleotides match TRBD1. V was pared by 5 bases and J by 2 bases, with 5 bases of the junction left unmatched. The CDR3 contains 14 residues. The V gene's germline CDR1 is MNHEY and CDR2 SVGAGI. CDR3 DNA: TGTGCCAGCAGTCCTAGGACAGGGCCCTACGAGCAGTACTTC. Amino acid sequence: CASSPRTGPYEQYF.

The chain's CDR3 is CASSLALSLNEKLFF. In nucleotides, the CDR3 is TGCGCCAGCAGCTTGGCACTGAGCCTTAATGAAAAACTGTTTTTT. The V and J genes are TRBV5-1 and TRBJ1-4; no reliable D call. V was cut by 0 bases and J by 4 bases, with 10 bases left in between. CDR1 SGHRS and CDR2 YFSETQ come from the germline V gene. The CDR3 is 15 residues long.

This clone is a singleton in its sample. J is TRBJ2-1 and V is TRBV6-5; tentatively, D is TRBD1 (6 bases). V was shortened by 0 bases and J by 11 bases, with 14 bases between the two germline ends. CDR3 length: 14 residues. The V gene's germline CDR1 is MNHEY and CDR2 SVGAGI. The CDR3: CASSYSTGNEKQFF. As DNA, the CDR3 is TGTGCCAGCAGTTACTCGACAGGCAATGAGAAGCAGTTCTTC.

The rearrangement joins TRBV5-4 to TRBJ2-3; D is possibly TRBD1 (6 bases). The V and J ends lost 3 bases and 3 bases respectively, with 17 bases between them. This CDR3 spans 16 amino acids. CDR1 is SGHNT and CDR2 is YYREEE in the germline V gene (reference sequence). Here the CDR3 reads CASSSYSGQRTDTQYF. Written as DNA, the CDR3 is TGTGCCAGCAGCTCCTATTCGGGACAAAGGACAGATACGCAGTATTTT.

The CDR3 nucleotides are TGTGCCAGCTCGTCGGACAGGAACACTGAAGCTTTCTTT. Translation gives CASSSDRNTEAFF. V is TRBV18 and J is TRBJ1-1; tentatively, D is TRBD1 (6 bases). The germline V and J ends were trimmed by 6 bases and 1 base, with 9 bases remaining between them. Germline V lookup: CDR1 KGHSH, CDR2 LQKENI. The CDR3 is made up of 13 amino acids.

The chain is built from TRBV12-2 and TRBJ1-3; TRBD1 is the table's D call, not checked against the DNA. TRBV12-2 has pseudogene status. The CDR3 consists of 20 residues. The CDR3 DNA follows: TGTGCAAGTCGCTTAGTCGGGGAGGTCGGGAAGACGGACAGGGGAAACACCATATATTTT. Translated, it gives CASRLVGEVGKTDRGNTIYF.

The chain links TRBV6-5 to TRBJ2-1, with unresolved D. The V end lost 0 bases, the J end lost 2 bases, and 8 bases lay between the germline ends. Germline CDR1 is MNHEY and CDR2 is SVGAGI. The CDR3 is 15 residues long. CDR3 sequence: CASSYSGQAYNEQFF. For the CDR3, the DNA is TGTGCCAGCAGTTACTCAGGTCAGGCCTACAATGAGCAGTTCTTC.

This sequence joins TRBV9 and TRBJ2-5, with 10 bases fitting TRBD2. The V gene end was trimmed by 4 bases and the J gene end by 1 base; junction bases not matched to a gene: 7. Germline V gene data show CDR1 as SGDLS and CDR2 as YYNGEE. The CDR3 spans 16 residues. DNA of the CDR3: TGTGCCAGCAGCTCCTTAGCGGGGGGCCTCCAAGAGACCCAGTACTTC. It yields the protein CASSSLAGGLQETQYF.

V gene TRBV30 combines with J gene TRBJ2-1, with TRBD2 as a possible D gene (5 bases). Trimming pared 3 bases from V and 7 bases from J, leaving 10 bases between. This CDR3 region has 12 residues. In germline, CDR1 is GTSNPN, CDR2 SVGIG (reference sequence). CDR3 sequence reads: CAWRTSSNEQFF. Here the CDR3 DNA reads TGTGCCTGGAGAACTAGTTCAAATGAGCAGTTCTTC. Based on the CDR3 plus reference TRBV30 and TRBJ2-1, the full variable domain is SQTIHQWPATLVQPVGSPLSLECTVEGTSNPNLYWYRQAAGRGLQLLFYSVGIGQISSEVPQNLSASRPQDRQFILSSKKLLLSDSGFYLCAWRTSSNEQFFGPGTRLTVL.

The chain joins TRBV5-1 to TRBJ1-2, with 9 nucleotides matching TRBD1. Trimming took 4 bases from V and 4 from J; bases not matched to a gene: 5. The germline V gene has CDR1 SGHRS and CDR2 YFSETQ. This CDR3 has 14 residues. The CDR3 protein is CASSRTGDPYGYTF. In DNA, the CDR3 is TGCGCCAGCAGCCGGACAGGGGACCCCTATGGCTACACCTTC.

In its sample, this clone was seen a few times. J is TRBJ2-7 and V is TRBV2; D uncertain. The V gene's germline CDR1 is SNHLY and CDR2 FYNNEI. This CDR3 is built from 13 residues. V was shortened by 4 bases and J by 0 bases, with 7 bases between the two germline ends. CDR3 in amino acids: CASSVAGSYEQYF. The CDR3, as DNA: TGTGCCAGCAGTGTGGCAGGCTCCTACGAGCAGTACTTC.

The table lists this clone with a few counts. The rearrangement links TRBV19 to TRBJ1-2, with 7 bases lining up with TRBD1. V trimming: 3 bases; J trimming: 5 bases; junction bases outside the gene matches: 6. CDR3 size: 14 residues. The germline gives CDR1 LNHDA, CDR2 SQIVND (reference sequence). CDR3 region: CASSMPGGKYGYTF. In DNA, the CDR3 is TGTGCCAGTAGTATGCCAGGGGGTAAATATGGCTACACCTTC.

The CDR3 DNA reads TGTGCCAGCAGCCCGAGGACAGGGGGCAGCGAGCAGTACTTC. Amino acid sequence: CASSPRTGGSEQYF. The chain recombines TRBV7-2 with TRBJ2-7; TRBD1 matches 11 bases. The CDR3 contains 14 residues. V lost 5 bases to trimming and J lost 6 bases; unmatched junction nucleotides: 6. Germline V gives CDR1 SGHTA, CDR2 FQGNSA.

This clone was counted a single time. The CDR3 reads CASSPGQDNYGYTF. For the CDR3, the DNA is TGTGCCAGCAGCCCGGGACAGGACAACTATGGCTACACCTTC. The V and J genes are TRBV5-4 and TRBJ1-2, with 8 bases matching TRBD1. The CDR3 is 14 amino acids. Trimming at V came to 4 bases and at J to 2 bases, leaving 4 bases not matched to a gene. The germline CDR1 and CDR2 sequences are SGHNT and YYREEE (reference sequence). The variable domain in full, with the rest retrieved from reference TRBV5-4 and TRBJ1-2, is ETGVTQSPTHLIKTRGQQVTLRCSSQSGHNTVSWYQQALGQGPQFIFQYYREEENGRGNFPPRFSGLQFPNYSSELNVNALELDDSALYLCASSPGQDNYGYTFGSGTRLTVV.

This clone was counted a few times. The chain carries TRBV6-5 and TRBJ1-4, with D maybe TRBD1 (6 bases). The V end was cut by 0 bases, the J end by 7 bases, with 9 bases between. Looked up from germline, CDR1 is MNHEY and CDR2 is SVGAGI. This CDR3 is 14 amino acids long. For the CDR3, the DNA is TGTGCCAGCAGTTACTCGACAGGCGGTGAAAAACTGTTTTTT. Translated: CASSYSTGGEKLFF.

Remarks on this clone: The junction and the germline gene differ at one end; a read error may be behind it. The V and J genes are TRBV6-1 and TRBJ1-6; perhaps TRBD1 as D (6 bases). This CDR3 is 15 amino acids long. Germline lookup yields CDR1 MNHNS and CDR2 SASEGT. The CDR3 here is CASREAGALYSPLHF. CDR3 coding DNA: TGTGCCAGCAGAGAAGCGGGGGCTCTTTATTCACCCCTCCACTTT.

CDR3 sequence reads: CASSPRGGAGASTDTQYF. The CDR3 region has the DNA TGTGCCAGCTCACCACGGGGCGGAGCGGGGGCTAGCACAGATACGCAGTATTTT. The chain is built from TRBV18 and TRBJ2-3; 8 positions match TRBD2. The V gene's germline CDR1 is KGHSH and CDR2 LQKENI. The CDR3 runs 18 residues. The J segment lost 0 bases and the V segment lost 1 base, leaving 9 bases of the junction unmatched.